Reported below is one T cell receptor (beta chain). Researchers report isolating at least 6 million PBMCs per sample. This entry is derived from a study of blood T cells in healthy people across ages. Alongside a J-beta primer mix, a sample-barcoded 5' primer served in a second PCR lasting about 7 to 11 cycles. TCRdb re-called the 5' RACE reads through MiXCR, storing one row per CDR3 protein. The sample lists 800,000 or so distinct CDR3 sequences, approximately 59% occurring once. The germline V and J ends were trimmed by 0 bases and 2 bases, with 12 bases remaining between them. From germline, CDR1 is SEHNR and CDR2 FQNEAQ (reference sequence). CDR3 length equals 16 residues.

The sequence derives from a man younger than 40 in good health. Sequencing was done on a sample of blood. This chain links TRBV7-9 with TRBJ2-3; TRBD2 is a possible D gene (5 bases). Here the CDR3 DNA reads TGTGCCAGCAGCTTAGCACAGAGCGGAAACACAGATACGCAGTATTTT. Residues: CASSLAQSGNTDTQYF.